One T cell receptor (beta chain) is described in this entry. What it binds is not known. Oncomine TCR Beta short-read sequencing was applied to DNA from cultured CD4+ T cells. From the PCR reads, TCRdb called clonotypes with MiXCR, one entry per CDR3 protein. Of around 13,000 distinct CDR3 sequences listed, roughly 46% are singletons. The CDR3 covers 17 residues. Germline loops: CDR1 LNHDA, CDR2 SQIVND (reference sequence). Trimming took 4 bases from V and 5 from J; bases not matched to a gene: 7. As to treatment: roughly ten-day PBMC culture with coronavirus spike peptide pools or control peptides (ViraFEST assay). This entry belongs to a study of vaccination and CD4 T cells after COVID-19.

The chain uses TRBV19 and TRBJ2-5; 16 bases line up with TRBD2. Sequences were derived from CD4+ T cells from blood, cultured in vitro, sampled before SARS-CoV-2 vaccination. This receptor was identified in a human donor who had recovered from COVID-19. This CDR3 is CASSTGLAGGLGETQYF. CDR3 nucleotide sequence: TGTGCCAGTAGTACGGGACTAGCGGGAGGGTTGGGGGAGACCCAGTACTTC.